This TCR beta chain is from a study of blood T cell repertoires in COVID-19. Study as a whole: The study drew acute and convalescent COVID-19 samples from the United States, Italy and Spain. T cells, B-cell-depleted T cells, or PBMCs supplied cDNA or gDNA.

The germline V and J ends were trimmed by 0 bases and 7 bases, with 9 bases remaining between them. CDR1 is SGHDN, CDR2 FVKESK, per germline. This CDR3 has 13 amino acids. Assay used: immunoSEQ multiplex PCR; TCRdb lists only in-frame clones, some missing. The sample shows over 100,000 clones, about nine tenths of them seen only once. The clonotype was recovered from a man younger than 35 with acute or convalescent COVID-19. The rearrangement joins TRBV14 to TRBJ1-2; tentative D call: TRBD1 (5 bases). The sequenced sample was peripheral blood. In DNA form, the CDR3 reads TGTGCCAGCAGCCAAGATCTGACAGTTGGCTACACCTTC. Translating it yields CASSQDLTVGYTF.